This T cell receptor (beta chain) is drawn from a study of long-term antiretroviral therapy in people with HIV. The assay, immunoSEQ v3.0, was run at survey level. Data came from immunoSEQ multiplex PCR; TCRdb stores just in-frame clones and leaves some out. Seen here are around 38,000 clones, about 94% observed once, and the top ten hold roughly 2.2%. The CDR3 runs 12 residues. The germline V gene has CDR1 MDHEN and CDR2 SYDVKM. V was cut by 3 bases and J by 5 bases, with 7 bases left in between. The sequencing used unsorted PBMCs, collected around 9.2 years after starting antiretroviral therapy. The source is a man in his thirties or forties with HIV. The chain joins TRBV28 to TRBJ1-2, with D unresolved. CDR3 DNA: TGTGCCAGCAGTTTCGGAGGGTATGGCTACACCTTC. It codes for CASSFGGYGYTF.